These T cell receptor beta chains were read from a single sample in a study of OX40 agonist ivuxolimab in advanced cancers. Assay used: immunoSEQ multiplex PCR; TCRdb lists only in-frame clones, some missing. The table lists approximately 6,000 clones, approximately 77% of them singletons. Material: CD4+ or CD8+ T cells sorted from blood, obtained in a trial of the OX40 agonist ivuxolimab. These receptor sequences come from an adult with an advanced solid tumor such as melanoma, head and neck, liver or kidney cancer. Both conserved end residues are part of each CDR3.

v_gene: TRBV27
j_gene: TRBJ2-7
len: 17
CDR3aa: CASSLSLPPARPYEQYF

v_gene: TRBV7-9
j_gene: TRBJ2-7
len: 13
CDR3aa: CASSSDRFNEQYF

v_gene: TRBV28
j_gene: TRBJ1-3
len: 15
CDR3aa: CASSRPIRSGNTIYF

v_gene: TRBV6-5
j_gene: TRBJ2-2
len: 15
CDR3aa: CASSYSGADTGELFF

v_gene: TRBV6-6
j_gene: TRBJ1-5
len: 13
CDR3aa: CASRKNSNQPQHF

v_gene: TRBV7-3
j_gene: TRBJ1-1
len: 14
CDR3aa: CASSPWGGSTEAFF

v_gene: TRBV9
j_gene: TRBJ2-5
len: 20
CDR3aa: CASSVGGTPLGLWGQETQYF

v_gene: TRBV9
j_gene: TRBJ2-7
len: 16
CDR3aa: CASSSSSGGASAEQYF

v_gene: TRBV7-3
j_gene: TRBJ2-1
len: 15
CDR3aa: CASSLVRGTYNEQFF

v_gene: TRBV9
j_gene: TRBJ2-7
len: 15
CDR3aa: CASSPGLVNSYEQYF

v_gene: TRBV7-6
j_gene: TRBJ2-3
len: 15
CDR3aa: CASSSRTGEGTDQYF

v_gene: TRBV13
j_gene: TRBJ2-3
len: 13
CDR3aa: CASRPESGSAQYF

v_gene: TRBV19
j_gene: TRBJ2-1
len: 11
CDR3aa: CASSLGVVQFF

v_gene: TRBV28
j_gene: TRBJ2-6
len: 16
CDR3aa: CASTKGTTPGANVLTF

v_gene: TRBV15
j_gene: TRBJ2-2
len: 19
CDR3aa: CATSGSMDPGPPNTGELFF

v_gene: TRBV7-9
j_gene: TRBJ2-4
len: 11
CDR3aa: CASSFGEVQYF

v_gene: TRBV14
j_gene: TRBJ2-7
len: 14
CDR3aa: CASSWGATAYEQYF

v_gene: TRBV5-4
j_gene: TRBJ1-4
len: 18
CDR3aa: CASSLVDSRGSGNEKLFF

v_gene: TRBV6-1
j_gene: TRBJ2-5
len: 11
CDR3aa: CATLVGWEQYF

v_gene: TRBV5-4
j_gene: TRBJ2-7
len: 13
CDR3aa: CASSLAGGLEQYF

v_gene: TRBV19
j_gene: TRBJ2-1
len: 13
CDR3aa: CASSVAGANEQFF

v_gene: TRBV27
j_gene: TRBJ2-1
len: 15
CDR3aa: CASSLGRGAGNEQFF